Listed here are 30 T cell receptor beta chains from one sample, sequenced in a study of blood T cell repertoires in COVID-19. Data came from immunoSEQ multiplex PCR; TCRdb stores just in-frame clones and leaves some out. The table has around 260,000 clones, around 87% seen once. What was sequenced was peripheral blood. These receptor sequences come from a man aged 18-30 years with active or convalescent COVID-19.

The chain recombines TRBV10-1 with TRBJ2-7, with 14 bases lining up with TRBD2. CDR1 is WNHNN, CDR2 SYGVQD, per germline (reference sequence). CDR3 length: 14 residues. V lost 8 bases to trimming and J lost 0 bases; unmatched junction nucleotides: 0. The CDR3 sequence is CASGTSGSSYEQYF. CDR3 nucleotides: TGCGCCAGCGGGACTAGCGGGAGCTCCTACGAGCAGTACTTC.

The V gene is TRBV30, the J gene TRBJ2-4, with TRBD1 matching 8 bases. Germline CDR1 reads GTSNPN; CDR2 reads SVGIG (reference sequence). Trimming removed 2 bases from V and 5 bases from J; junction bases left unmatched: 2. The CDR3 consists of 13 residues. CDR3 nucleotide sequence: TGTGCCTGGAGTCCGGGACAGGAAAACATTCAGTACTTC. It codes for CAWSPGQENIQYF.

The CDR3 sequence is CASKGDRNNIQYF. The DNA of the CDR3 is TGTGCCTCCAAGGGTGACAGAAATAACATTCAGTACTTC. This chain uses TRBV30 with TRBJ2-4, with a weak D call TRBD1 (5 bases). The CDR3 has 13 amino acids. Trimming stripped 7 bases from V and 7 bases from J, with 17 bases between. Germline assignment: CDR1 GTSNPN and CDR2 SVGIG (reference sequence). The full variable domain, in which reference TRBV30 and TRBJ2-4 provide the parts outside the CDR3, is SQTIHQWPATLVQPVGSPLSLECTVEGTSNPNLYWYRQAAGRGLQLLFYSVGIGQISSEVPQNLSASRPQDRQFILSSKKLLLSDSGFYLCASKGDRNNIQYFGAGTRLSVL.

The V and J genes are TRBV25-1 and TRBJ2-1; D may be TRBD2 (5 bases). CDR1 is MGHDK, CDR2 SYGVNS, per germline. The CDR3 extends over 13 amino acids. Between the trimmed V and J ends, which lost 5 bases and 9 bases, there was a span of 14 bases. The CDR3 DNA is TGTGCCAGCAGTTCACTTCCCGGGGTTGAGCAGTTCTTC. This sequence encodes CASSSLPGVEQFF.

The chain is built from TRBV11-2 and TRBJ1-3, with D possibly being TRBD1 (5 bases). Germline assignment: CDR1 SGHAT and CDR2 FQNNGV. Trimming removed 5 bases at V and 0 bases at J, with 14 bases between. The CDR3 totals 16 residues. The CDR3 DNA is TGTGCCAGCAGCCAAGGGTTGACAGTCTCTGGAAACACCATATATTTT. Protein product: CASSQGLTVSGNTIYF.

This chain uses TRBV6-5 with TRBJ2-5; 7 bases are a match to TRBD1. Looked up from germline, CDR1 is MNHEY and CDR2 is SVGAGI. V trimming: 7 bases; J trimming: 5 bases; junction bases outside the gene matches: 4. The CDR3 length is 12 residues. The CDR3 reads CASTGQAETQYF. The DNA for the CDR3 is TGTGCCAGCACCGGACAGGCGGAGACCCAGTACTTC.

The chain joins TRBV4-2 to TRBJ2-1; possibly TRBD2 for D (5 bases). The V end was cut by 2 bases, the J end by 6 bases, with 20 bases between. CDR1 is LGHNA and CDR2 is YNFKEQ in the germline V gene. The CDR3 totals 17 residues. The CDR3 reads CASSQLSGLADGNEQFF. CDR3 DNA sequence: TGTGCCAGCAGCCAATTAAGCGGACTGGCTGACGGCAATGAGCAGTTCTTC.

This chain connects TRBV30 to TRBJ2-1, with TRBD2 identical over 10 bases. The CDR3 contains 14 residues. CDR1 GTSNPN and CDR2 SVGIG come from the germline V gene (reference sequence). Losses at the gene ends were 2 bases for V and 6 bases for J; bases not matched to a gene: 4. The CDR3 loop is CAWSPASGGNEQFF. In DNA, the CDR3 is TGTGCCTGGAGTCCGGCTAGCGGGGGCAATGAGCAGTTCTTC.

J is TRBJ2-7 and V is TRBV6-2 or TRBV6-3; no clear D. V was cut by 2 bases and J by 7 bases, with 6 bases left in between. The CDR3 covers 11 residues. Per germline, CDR1 MNHEY and CDR2 SVGEGT. CDR3 sequence reads: CASSYGWEQYF. The CDR3 nucleotides read TGTGCCAGCAGTTACGGCTGGGAGCAGTACTTC.

A note on this clone: The sample holds other DNA sequences that translate to the same CDR3. This sequence joins TRBV29-1 and TRBJ2-7, with a possible D match to TRBD1 (5 bases). CDR1 is SQVTM, CDR2 ANQGSEA, per germline. There are 11 residues in the CDR3. Trimming removed 6 bases from V and 3 bases from J, with 9 bases in between. Here the CDR3 reads CSVSQGYEQYF. The CDR3 DNA is TGCAGCGTATCCCAGGGCTACGAGCAGTACTTC.

The chain couples TRBV9 to TRBJ1-5, with TRBD1 as a possible D gene (5 bases). Germline CDR1 reads SGDLS; CDR2 reads YYNGEE. The CDR3 has 17 amino acids. Trimming left V 3 bases short and J 0 bases short, with 16 bases between. The CDR3 nucleotides are TGTGCCAGCAGCGCCGAGGACATGGGCTATAGCAATCAGCCCCAGCATTTT. Its translation is CASSAEDMGYSNQPQHF.

This chain joins TRBV24-1 and TRBJ2-7; D remains unclear. Looked up from germline, CDR1 is KGHDR and CDR2 is SFDVKD. The CDR3 runs 13 residues. V lost 3 bases and J 5 bases, leaving 10 bases between the germline ends. The CDR3 nucleotides read TGTGCCACCAGTGATGATTCCACAGACGAGCAGTACTTC. It encodes CATSDDSTDEQYF.

The chain has TRBV12-5 and TRBJ2-5; D uncertain. The CDR3 has 13 amino acids. The V end was cut by 1 base, the J end by 4 bases, with 7 bases between. Germline loops: CDR1 LGHNT, CDR2 FRNRAP. The CDR3 DNA sequence: TGTGCTAGTGGTTTGGCCTACGGAGAGACCCAGTACTTC. Residues: CASGLAYGETQYF.

The V and J genes are TRBV5-4 and TRBJ2-7; 9 bases map to TRBD1. Trimming cost V 4 bases and J 3 bases; bases outside gene matches: 8. Per the germline V gene, CDR1 is SGHNT and CDR2 is YYREEE (reference sequence). The CDR3 has 15 residues. DNA of the CDR3: TGTGCCAGCAGCCCCACCGGGACAGGGAACTACGAGCAGTACTTC. It specifies CASSPTGTGNYEQYF.

The chain uses TRBV11-3 and TRBJ1-1; D perhaps matches TRBD1 (5 bases). Germline CDR1 SGHNT, CDR2 YENEEA. Deletions cut 5 bases from V and 4 bases from J, with 11 bases between. This CDR3 contains 13 residues. The CDR3 reads CASSNTGRTEAFF. The CDR3 DNA reads TGTGCCAGCAGCAATACAGGACGCACTGAAGCTTTCTTT.

V is TRBV5-1 and J is TRBJ2-5; unclear D gene. Germline V gene lookup returns CDR1 SGHRS and CDR2 YFSETQ. This CDR3 region has 13 residues. The V end was cut by 5 bases, the J end by 12 bases, with 20 bases between. In DNA form, the CDR3 reads TGCGCCAGCAGTCCCGGGTTGGAGAGGAGCAAGTACTTC. This sequence encodes CASSPGLERSKYF.

The chain employs TRBV12-3 or TRBV12-4 and TRBJ2-1; no firm D call. The CDR3 contains 13 residues. The V and J ends lost 1 base and 8 bases respectively, with 9 bases between them. Here the CDR3 reads CASSLVAGHEQFF. CDR3 in DNA: TGTGCCAGCAGTTTAGTGGCAGGCCATGAGCAGTTCTTC.

This chain links TRBV9 with TRBJ2-1; 12 bases align to TRBD2. CDR3 length: 16 amino acids. CDR1 and CDR2 (germline): SGDLS, YYNGEE. After removal of 0 bases from V and 5 bases from J, the junction contained 3 bases not matched to a gene. Here the CDR3 DNA reads TGTGCCAGCAGCGTAGTACCTAGCGGGAGGGACAATGAGCAGTTCTTC. It translates to CASSVVPSGRDNEQFF.

This clone came up a few times. The V call is TRBV4-3, the J call TRBJ2-2, with 7 bases matching TRBD2. Looked up from germline, CDR1 is LGHNA and CDR2 is YSLEER. The CDR3 is made up of 12 amino acids. V gave up 4 bases and J gave up 7 bases; unmatched junction bases: 0. CDR3 sequence: CASSLAGGELFF. As DNA, the CDR3 is TGCGCCAGCAGCCTAGCGGGCGGGGAGCTGTTTTTT.

This clone turned up a few times. The V call is TRBV2, the J call TRBJ2-7; tentatively, D is TRBD2 (6 bases). The CDR3 totals 12 residues. V lost 11 bases, J lost 6 bases, and 17 bases lay in between. Germline CDR1 and CDR2: SNHLY and FYNNEI. The CDR3 sequence: CAFRGSLAEQYF. The CDR3 DNA sequence: TGTGCCTTCCGGGGGTCCCTCGCCGAGCAGTACTTC.

Here the CDR3 reads CASSQEVELTGETDTQYF. The DNA for the CDR3 is TGTGCCAGCAGCCAAGAAGTGGAGCTGACAGGGGAAACAGATACGCAGTATTTT. This chain joins TRBV4-2 and TRBJ2-3; TRBD1 agrees at 8 bases. The V segment lost 0 bases and the J segment 3 bases; nucleotides outside the gene matches: 11. CDR1 and CDR2 from the germline V gene are LGHNA and YNFKEQ. The CDR3 consists of 18 residues.

The chain is built from TRBV2 and TRBJ1-1; a weak D match, TRBD1 (6 bases). Trimming cost V 4 bases and J 7 bases, with 13 bases left between them. From germline, CDR1 is SNHLY and CDR2 FYNNEI. CDR3 length: 13 residues. CDR3 residues: CASSATPGVEAFF. The CDR3 DNA sequence: TGTGCCAGCAGTGCCACCCCAGGGGTTGAAGCTTTCTTT.

The chain recombines TRBV30 with TRBJ1-2; no reliable D call. Germline V gives CDR1 GTSNPN, CDR2 SVGIG (reference sequence). Trimming pared 0 bases from V and 7 bases from J, leaving 12 bases between. This CDR3 is 13 amino acids long. The CDR3 sequence: CAWSVRAALGYTF. The CDR3 DNA is TGTGCCTGGAGTGTAAGAGCGGCCCTTGGCTACACCTTC.

The chain carries TRBV7-9 and TRBJ2-1, with 8 bases that match TRBD2. V lost 3 bases and J lost 0; bases outside the gene matches: 4. This CDR3 contains 16 residues. Per germline, CDR1 SEHNR and CDR2 FQNEAQ (reference sequence). The CDR3 DNA reads TGTGCCAGCAGCTTGCTCGGGACTAGCTCCTACAATGAGCAGTTCTTC. The encoded protein is CASSLLGTSSYNEQFF.

The rearrangement uses TRBV30 and TRBJ1-2; no clear D. Trimming took off 5 bases at V and 8 bases at J, with 12 bases between the two ends. CDR3 length equals 11 residues. CDR1 and CDR2 (germline): GTSNPN, SVGIG (reference sequence). CDR3 sequence reads: CAWDGVSGYTF. The CDR3 region has the DNA TGTGCCTGGGACGGGGTCAGCGGCTACACCTTC.

J is TRBJ1-1 and V is TRBV29-1; the D gene is possibly TRBD1 (5 bases). The germline V and J ends were trimmed by 2 bases and 10 bases, with 11 bases remaining between them. The CDR3 extends over 11 amino acids. The germline gives CDR1 SQVTM, CDR2 ANQGSEA. CDR3: CSVELTGGAFF. DNA for the CDR3: TGCAGCGTTGAACTTACGGGGGGAGCTTTCTTT.

The chain carries TRBV18 and TRBJ1-1; 7 bases agree with TRBD1. The CDR3 runs to 14 residues. CDR1 KGHSH and CDR2 LQKENI come from the germline V gene. V trimming: 3 bases; J trimming: 5 bases; junction bases outside the gene matches: 6. CDR3 sequence reads: CASSPRTGETEAFF. CDR3 sequence (DNA): TGTGCCAGCTCACCTCGGACAGGTGAAACTGAAGCTTTCTTT. Together with reference TRBV18 and TRBJ1-1, the CDR3 gives the full variable domain: NAGVMQNPRHLVRRRGQEARLRCSPMKGHSHVYWYRQLPEEGLKFMVYLQKENIIDESGMPKERFSAEFPKEGPSILRIQQVVRGDSAAYFCASSPRTGETEAFFGQGTRLTVV.

The chain employs TRBV13 and TRBJ2-7; maybe TRBD1 (5 bases). The germline CDR1 and CDR2 sequences are PRHDT and FYEKMQ (reference sequence). The CDR3 is made up of 13 amino acids. V was cut by 3 bases and J by 2 bases, with 8 bases left in between. The CDR3: CASSFRAPYEQYF. CDR3 sequence (DNA): TGTGCCAGCAGCTTCAGGGCCCCCTACGAGCAGTACTTC.

The chain uses TRBV4-3 and TRBJ1-1, with D uncertain. The germline gives CDR1 LGHNA, CDR2 YSLEER. V was pared by 4 bases and J by 1 base, with 13 bases between. The CDR3 has 15 residues. As DNA, the CDR3 is TGCGCCAGCAGCCTCGACTTCGGGAAGAACACTGAAGCTTTCTTT. Translation: CASSLDFGKNTEAFF.

This clone was seen only a few times. Other DNA sequences in this sample translate to the same CDR3. V is TRBV6-2 or TRBV6-3 and J is TRBJ2-1; 7 nucleotides agree with TRBD2. Germline loops: CDR1 MNHEY, CDR2 SVGEGT. After removal of 6 bases from V and 9 bases from J, the junction contained 2 bases not matched to a gene. The CDR3 runs to 11 residues. CDR3 nucleotide sequence: TGTGCCAGCAGCTCGGGGGGTGAGCAGTTCTTC. Protein sequence: CASSSGGEQFF.